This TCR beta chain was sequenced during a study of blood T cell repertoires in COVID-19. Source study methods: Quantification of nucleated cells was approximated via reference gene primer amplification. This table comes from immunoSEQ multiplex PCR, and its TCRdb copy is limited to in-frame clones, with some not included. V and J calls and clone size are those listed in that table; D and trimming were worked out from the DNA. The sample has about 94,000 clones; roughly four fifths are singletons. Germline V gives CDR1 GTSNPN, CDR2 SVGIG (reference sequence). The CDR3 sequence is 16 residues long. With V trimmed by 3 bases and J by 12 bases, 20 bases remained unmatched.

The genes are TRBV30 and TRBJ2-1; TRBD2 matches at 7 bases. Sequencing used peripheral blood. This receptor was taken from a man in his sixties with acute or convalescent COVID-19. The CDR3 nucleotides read TGTGCCTGGAGCGCCGGTGGGAGGGGTAGGAGTGGATGGCAGTTCTTC. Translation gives CAWSAGGRGRSGWQFF.